Following are 16 T cell receptor beta chains from one sample sequenced in a study of T cell repertoires in cytomegalovirus infection. MiXCR was run by TCRdb on the reads, yielding one entry per CDR3 protein. The data show approximately 630,000 distinct CDR3 sequences, with less than 25% seen just once and approximately 8% held by the top ten. Sequencing was carried out using CD8+ T cells from PBMCs. All receptors derive from a human donor in good health (CMV status not recorded). Some clones in this sample may be carry-over from other donors' samples.

This clonotype was counted a few times. V usage is TRBV19 and J usage is TRBJ1-5; weak D call: TRBD1 (5 bases). The V end lost 10 bases, the J end lost 5 bases, and 15 bases lay between the germline ends. The CDR3 runs 13 residues. Per the germline V gene, CDR1 is LNHDA and CDR2 is SQIVND (reference sequence). Here the CDR3 DNA reads TGTGCCACCGAGGGGCAGGATGATCAGCCCCAGCATTTT. It is translated as CATEGQDDQPQHF.

This clonotype has only a few counts. The CDR3 sequence is CASSLYEGAQPQHF. As DNA, the CDR3 is TGTGCCAGCAGCTTGTACGAGGGGGCCCAGCCCCAGCATTTT. The chain links TRBV5-5 to TRBJ1-5; 7 nucleotides line up with TRBD1. Germline V CDR1 and CDR2: SGHKS, YYEKEE (reference sequence). The V gene end was trimmed by 1 base and the J gene end by 7 bases; junction bases not matched to a gene: 5. This CDR3 has 14 amino acids.

This chain uses TRBV2 with TRBJ2-7; possibly TRBD1 for D (5 bases). Trimming removed 7 bases at V and 5 bases at J, with 12 bases between. The CDR3 is 12 amino acids. Germline loops: CDR1 SNHLY, CDR2 FYNNEI. The chain's CDR3 is CASMIRVHEQYF. In DNA form, the CDR3 reads TGTGCCAGCATGATCAGGGTGCACGAGCAGTACTTC.

This clonotype was found many times. This chain connects TRBV7-6 to TRBJ2-3; 8 bases are a match to TRBD1. The germline gives CDR1 SGHVS, CDR2 FNYEAQ. V trimming: 5 bases; J trimming: 4 bases; junction bases outside the gene matches: 11. This CDR3 is 16 amino acids long. The CDR3 DNA is TGTGCCAGCAGCGGACGGGGCAGGGGGCTTCCAGATACGCAGTATTTT. Protein product: CASSGRGRGLPDTQYF.

The genes are TRBV24-1 and TRBJ2-3, with TRBD2 identical over 10 bases. The junction had 3 bases not matched to a gene; V was cut back by 4 bases and J by 0 bases. Germline assignment: CDR1 KGHDR and CDR2 SFDVKD. The CDR3 runs 16 residues. The CDR3 DNA sequence: TGTGCCACCAGTGACTCGACTAGCGGGAGCACAGATACGCAGTATTTT. This translates into CATSDSTSGSTDTQYF.

Concerning this clonotype: It may be a read error: a sequence one base away is much more abundant. The chain combines TRBV7-6 with TRBJ2-1, with 12 bases matching TRBD2. The CDR3 spans 16 residues. Germline CDR1 SGHVS, CDR2 FNYEAQ. The CDR3 coding sequence is TGTGTCAGCAGCTCCCGGACTAGCGGGGCAAGGGTTGAGCAGTTCTTC. As protein: CVSSSRTSGARVEQFF.

This clonotype has only a few counts. The CDR3 loop reads CASSYPGKNYNEQFF. As DNA, the CDR3 is TGTGCCAGCAGTTACCCCGGAAAGAATTACAATGAGCAGTTCTTC. This chain connects TRBV6-2 or TRBV6-3 to TRBJ2-1; no reliable D call. From germline, CDR1 is MNHEY and CDR2 SVGEGT. CDR3 length: 15 residues. V gave up 2 bases and J gave up 4 bases, with 12 bases separating them.

In this sample, this clonotype turned up many times. The chain joins TRBV28 to TRBJ1-6, with D maybe TRBD1 (5 bases). With 4 bases removed from V and 0 bases from J, the gap between germline ends came to 10 bases. The germline V gene encodes CDR1 MDHEN and CDR2 SYDVKM. The CDR3 consists of 16 residues. The CDR3 DNA reads as TGTGCCAGCAGTTCCTTGGACATCTCCTATAATTCACCCCTCCACTTT. It is translated as CASSSLDISYNSPLHF. Drawing the rest from reference TRBV28 and TRBJ1-6, the complete variable domain is DVKVTQSSRYLVKRTGEKVFLECVQDMDHENMFWYRQDPGLGLRLIYFSYDVKMKEKGDIPEGYSVSREKKERFSLILESASTNQTSMYLCASSSLDISYNSPLHFGNGTRLTVT.

The chain recombines TRBV6-1 with TRBJ2-7; either TRBD1 or TRBD2 may supply D (6 bases each). The length of the CDR3 is 15 residues. Germline loops: CDR1 MNHNS, CDR2 SASEGT. The ends were cut back, 1 base at V and 5 bases at J, with 15 bases in the middle. The CDR3 DNA is TGTGCCAGCAGTGAAGAATGGGGGGCAGTTAACGAGCAGTACTTC. It codes for CASSEEWGAVNEQYF.

A remark on this clonotype: One base away lies a much larger clone, so this may be a sequencing read error. This chain links TRBV7-3 with TRBJ2-7; 9 bases map to TRBD2. Germline V gives CDR1 SGHTA, CDR2 FQGTGA. There are 14 residues in the CDR3. The DNA for the CDR3 is TGTGCCAGCAGCCGCCCTGGGACTAGCTACGAGCGGTACTTC. Amino acid sequence: CASSRPGTSYERYF.

Details on this clonotype: Given a much more abundant clone one base away, this may be a read error. V usage is TRBV12-3 or TRBV12-4 and J usage is TRBJ1-1; TRBD1 might be the D (5 bases). V gave up 3 bases and J gave up 12 bases, with 20 bases separating them. The CDR3 is made up of 14 amino acids. The CDR3 DNA reads as TGTGCCAGCAGTTTTGTCGGGGGATCGATCCCAACTTTCTTT. Translation gives CASSFVGGSIPTFF.

This chain connects TRBV7-9 to TRBJ2-1; 13 nucleotides match TRBD2. The CDR3 runs to 17 residues. The V segment lost 5 bases and the J segment 0 bases; nucleotides outside the gene matches: 4. CDR1 is SEHNR, CDR2 FQNEAQ, per germline (reference sequence). CDR3 residues: CASSTLAGGPSYNEQFF. The CDR3 bases are TGTGCCAGCAGCACACTAGCGGGGGGGCCCTCCTACAATGAGCAGTTCTTC.

This clonotype showed up many times. The chain has TRBV7-9 and TRBJ2-5, with D tentatively TRBD1 (6 bases). The ends were cut back, 6 bases at V and 1 base at J, with 12 bases in the middle. Germline CDR1 is SEHNR and CDR2 is FQNEAQ (reference sequence). The CDR3 loop spans 14 amino acids. Here the CDR3 DNA reads TGTGCCAGCAGTATACCGGACAGCCAAGAGACCCAGTACTTC. Protein: CASSIPDSQETQYF.

This chain joins TRBV7-3 and TRBJ2-1; D might be TRBD1 or TRBD2, each matching 5 bases. Trimming removed 4 bases at V and 10 bases at J, with 17 bases between. From germline, CDR1 is SGHTA and CDR2 FQGTGA. The CDR3 covers 14 residues. The CDR3 region has the DNA TGTGCCAGCAGCTCCCAAGCTGTCAGGGACGAGCAGTTCTTC. It translates to CASSSQAVRDEQFF.

The gene calls are TRBV20-1 and TRBJ2-2, with D tentatively TRBD2 (7 bases). Germline assignment: CDR1 DFQATT and CDR2 SNEGSKA (reference sequence). The V gene lost 6 bases and the J gene lost 5 bases, with 16 bases spanning the gap. The length of the CDR3 is 14 residues. The CDR3 nucleotides read TGCAGTGCCTGGGGGAGGGGGTTTACCGGGGAGCTGTTTTTT. Amino acids: CSAWGRGFTGELFF.

There are many counts of this clonotype. The chain uses TRBV7-3 and TRBJ2-1, with 13 bases matching TRBD2. The germline gives CDR1 SGHTA, CDR2 FQGTGA. Trimming took 5 bases from V and 8 from J; bases not matched to a gene: 6. The CDR3 extends over 15 amino acids. The CDR3 region has the DNA TGTGCCAGCAGCCAAGACGGGACTAGCGGGGATGAGCAGTTCTTC. Protein: CASSQDGTSGDEQFF.